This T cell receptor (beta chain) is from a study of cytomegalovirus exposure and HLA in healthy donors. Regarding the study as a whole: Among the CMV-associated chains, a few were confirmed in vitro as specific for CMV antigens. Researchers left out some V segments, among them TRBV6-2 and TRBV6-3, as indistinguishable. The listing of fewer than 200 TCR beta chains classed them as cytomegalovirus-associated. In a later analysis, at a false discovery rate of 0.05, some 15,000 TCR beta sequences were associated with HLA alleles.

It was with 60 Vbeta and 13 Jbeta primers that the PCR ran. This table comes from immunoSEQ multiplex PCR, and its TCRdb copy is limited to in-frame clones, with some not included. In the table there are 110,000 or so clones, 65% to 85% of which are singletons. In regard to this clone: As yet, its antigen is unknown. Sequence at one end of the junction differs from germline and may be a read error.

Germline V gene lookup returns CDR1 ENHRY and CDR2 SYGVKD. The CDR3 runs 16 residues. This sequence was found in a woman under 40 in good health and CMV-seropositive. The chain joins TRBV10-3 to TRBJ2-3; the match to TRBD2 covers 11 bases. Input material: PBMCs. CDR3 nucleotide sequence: TGTGCCATCAGAGAGTCGGGACTAGCGGTATCAGATACGCAGTATTTT. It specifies CAIRESGLAVSDTQYF.